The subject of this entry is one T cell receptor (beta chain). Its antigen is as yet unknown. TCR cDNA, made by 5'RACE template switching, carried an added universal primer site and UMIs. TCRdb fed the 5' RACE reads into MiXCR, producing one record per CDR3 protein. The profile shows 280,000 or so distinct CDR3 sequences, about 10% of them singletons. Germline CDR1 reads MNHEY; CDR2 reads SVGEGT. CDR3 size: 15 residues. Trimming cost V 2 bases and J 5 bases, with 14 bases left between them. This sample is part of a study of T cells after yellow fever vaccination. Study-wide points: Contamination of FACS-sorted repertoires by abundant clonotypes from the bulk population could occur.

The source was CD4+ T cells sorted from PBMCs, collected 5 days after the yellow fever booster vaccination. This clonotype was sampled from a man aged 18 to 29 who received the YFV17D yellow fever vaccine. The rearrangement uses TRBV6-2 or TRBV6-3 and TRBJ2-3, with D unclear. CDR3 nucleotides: TGTGCCAGCAGTTACCGGCAGGCCCTTGGAGATACGCAGTATTTT. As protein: CASSYRQALGDTQYF.